These 18 T cell receptor beta chains were all obtained from the same sample, sequenced in a study of long-term antiretroviral therapy in people with HIV. The authors ran the immunoSEQ assay, v3.0, at survey level. Assay used: immunoSEQ multiplex PCR; TCRdb lists only in-frame clones, some missing. The sample has about 17,000 clones, about 86% seen once. The input for sequencing was unsorted PBMCs, taken 0.1 years after starting antiretroviral therapy. The receptor source for this set is a man between 18 and 29 years old with HIV.

The chain uses TRBV7-2 and TRBJ2-3; D remains ambiguous. The V and J ends lost 1 base and 6 bases respectively, with 17 bases between them. Germline CDR1 reads SGHTA; CDR2 reads FQGNSA. This CDR3 comprises 16 residues. The CDR3 DNA sequence: TGTGCCAGCAGCTTAGGTGGATTGCCCCCGGGTGATACGCAGTATTTT. It specifies CASSLGGLPPGDTQYF.

The chain couples TRBV25-1 to TRBJ2-5; D uncertain. Looked up from germline, CDR1 is MGHDK and CDR2 is SYGVNS. Between the trimmed V and J ends, which lost 9 bases and 4 bases, there was a span of 6 bases. This CDR3 has 10 amino acids. CDR3 sequence (DNA): TGTGCCAGTGCCCGAGAGACCCAGTACTTC. This codes for CASARETQYF. Drawing the rest from reference TRBV25-1 and TRBJ2-5, the complete variable domain is EADIYQTPRYLVIGTGKKITLECSQTMGHDKMYWYQQDPGMELHLIHYSYGVNSTEKGDLSSESTVSRIRTEHFPLTLESARPSHTSQYLCASARETQYFGPGTRLLVL.

V usage is TRBV18 and J usage is TRBJ2-1; D gene ambiguous. The CDR3 has 11 residues. The V end was cut by 5 bases, the J end by 9 bases, with 8 bases between. Germline V CDR1 and CDR2: KGHSH, LQKENI. As DNA, the CDR3 is TGTGCCAGCTCAGTCCTCGGTGAGCAGTTCTTC. This gives the protein CASSVLGEQFF.

This chain connects TRBV20-1 to TRBJ2-7; no clear D gene. The germline V gene has CDR1 DFQATT and CDR2 SNEGSKA (reference sequence). The CDR3 is 10 residues long. Trimming left V 8 bases short and J 2 bases short, with 7 bases between. Here the CDR3 DNA reads TGCAGTCCAAATACCTACGAGCAGTACTTC. It is translated as CSPNTYEQYF.

In its sample, this clone is medium-sized. The chain is built from TRBV7-3 and TRBJ1-1, with 7 positions matching TRBD1. V gave up 4 bases and J gave up 11 bases; unmatched junction bases: 13. The CDR3 runs to 14 residues. The germline V gene encodes CDR1 SGHTA and CDR2 FQGTGA. The CDR3 DNA follows: TGTGCCAGCAGCTCCGCGAACAGGGGTCTTGGGGCTTTCTTT. It codes for CASSSANRGLGAFF. The full variable domain, completed using reference TRBV7-3 and TRBJ1-1, is GAGVSQTPSNKVTEKGKYVELRCDPISGHTALYWYRQSLGQGPEFLIYFQGTGAADDSGLPNDRFFAVRPEGSVSTLKIQRTERGDSAVYLCASSSANRGLGAFFGQGTRLTVV.

The genes are TRBV19 and TRBJ1-5; D might be TRBD1 (5 bases). Per the germline V gene, CDR1 is LNHDA and CDR2 is SQIVND (reference sequence). V was clipped by 4 bases and J by 6 bases, with 16 bases between them. The CDR3 is 15 residues long. CDR3 in amino acids: CASSTQGGWGQPQHF. CDR3 coding DNA: TGTGCCAGTAGTACTCAGGGTGGGTGGGGTCAGCCCCAGCATTTT.

This clone appeared a few times. The chain has TRBV19 and TRBJ1-5; D possibly corresponds to TRBD1 (6 bases). Per germline, CDR1 LNHDA and CDR2 SQIVND (reference sequence). The V end was cut by 6 bases, the J end by 6 bases, with 12 bases between. CDR3 length: 13 residues. The CDR3 DNA is TGTGCCAGTAGCAATACAGGGAGTCAGCCCCAGCATTTT. It yields the protein CASSNTGSQPQHF.

The gene calls are TRBV30 and TRBJ2-1; 12 positions agree with TRBD1. V lost 4 bases and J lost 5; bases outside the gene matches: 6. Germline values: CDR1 GTSNPN, CDR2 SVGIG (reference sequence). CDR3 length: 15 residues. In DNA, the CDR3 is TGTGCCTGGAAGGGGACAGGGGGCGCGGACAATGAGCAGTTCTTC. Its translation is CAWKGTGGADNEQFF.

The chain combines TRBV7-3 with TRBJ2-5, with 11 bases fitting TRBD2. Looked up from germline, CDR1 is SGHTA and CDR2 is FQGTGA. Unmatched junction bases numbered 7, after V lost 5 bases and J lost 5 bases. This CDR3 spans 15 amino acids. CDR3 DNA sequence: TGTGCCAGCAGCCCACTAGCGGGAGCTGGGGAGACCCAGTACTTC. Translating it yields CASSPLAGAGETQYF.

A single count supports this clone. V and J are TRBV4-3 and TRBJ2-7; weak D call: TRBD2 (5 bases). Germline V gives CDR1 LGHNA, CDR2 YSLEER. The V and J ends lost 0 bases and 0 bases respectively, with 9 bases between them. This CDR3 spans 15 amino acids. This CDR3 is CASSQDRAGSYEQYF. The CDR3 DNA is TGCGCCAGCAGCCAAGATCGTGCGGGCTCCTACGAGCAGTACTTC.

Only one count was recorded for this clone. The chain is built from TRBV7-6 and TRBJ1-5; D not resolved. V shed 4 bases and J shed 5 bases, with 9 bases lying between them. The CDR3 is 13 residues long. CDR1 is SGHVS and CDR2 is FNYEAQ in the germline V gene. The CDR3 region has the DNA TGTGCCAGCAGCTCGAACAAGGATCAGCCCCAGCATTTT. It yields the protein CASSSNKDQPQHF.

CDR3 sequence (DNA): TGTGCCAGCAGCCAAGAAACTAGCTTTAGCTCCTACAATGAGCAGTTCTTC. This gives the protein CASSQETSFSSYNEQFF. This rearrangement joins TRBV4-2 to TRBJ2-1; tentatively, D is TRBD2 (6 bases). The germline gives CDR1 LGHNA, CDR2 YNFKEQ. Trimming took 0 bases from V and 0 from J, leaving 12 bases between them. This CDR3 region has 17 residues.

This chain uses TRBV11-3 with TRBJ2-1; no firm D call. The CDR3 has 13 amino acids. Germline V gene data show CDR1 as SGHNT and CDR2 as YENEEA. Trimming shortened V by 5 bases and J by 9 bases, and 14 bases separated the two germline ends. The CDR3 spells CASSPRSLSEQFF. In DNA form, the CDR3 reads TGTGCCAGCAGCCCTCGTAGCTTAAGTGAGCAGTTCTTC.

This sequence joins TRBV11-2 and TRBJ2-5; no firm D call. The CDR3 covers 13 residues. The germline V gene encodes CDR1 SGHAT and CDR2 FQNNGV. Deletions cut 5 bases from V and 5 bases from J, with 12 bases between. Here the CDR3 DNA reads TGTGCCAGCAGCCGAAGGTACCTGGAGACCCAGTACTTC. It translates to CASSRRYLETQYF.

V is TRBV5-4 and J is TRBJ2-7; D perhaps matches TRBD2 (5 bases). CDR1 and CDR2 from the germline V gene are SGHNT and YYREEE (reference sequence). The CDR3 extends over 15 amino acids. V was clipped by 0 bases and J by 6 bases, with 16 bases between them. CDR3 coding DNA: TGTGCCAGCAGCTTGGCCGGCGCTAGCCTATCCGAGCAGTACTTC. It is translated as CASSLAGASLSEQYF.

This rearrangement joins TRBV2 to TRBJ2-5; weak D call: TRBD2 (7 bases). Per germline, CDR1 SNHLY and CDR2 FYNNEI. The CDR3 runs 15 residues. V was clipped by 11 bases and J by 5 bases, with 24 bases between them. The CDR3 sequence is CAGVRGGGGGETQYF. DNA for the CDR3: TGTGCCGGCGTTCGGGGTGGGGGGGGCGGGGAGACCCAGTACTTC.

The chain uses TRBV6-5 and TRBJ2-4; D may correspond to TRBD1 or TRBD2 (5 bases each). Per germline, CDR1 MNHEY and CDR2 SVGAGI. The V end was cut by 7 bases, the J end by 5 bases, with 12 bases between. The CDR3 is 13 amino acids. CDR3 protein: CASKTGRQNIQYF. DNA for the CDR3: TGTGCCAGCAAAACGGGGCGCCAAAACATTCAGTACTTC.

The chain employs TRBV27 and TRBJ1-3; D remains unclear. Trimming shortened V by 7 bases and J by 4 bases, and 20 bases separated the two germline ends. Germline V gene lookup returns CDR1 MNHEY and CDR2 SMNVEV (reference sequence). The CDR3 has 16 residues. Here the CDR3 DNA reads TGTGCCAGCACGATGCTTGGTCCCGCTTTCGGAAACACCATATATTTT. Its protein is CASTMLGPAFGNTIYF.